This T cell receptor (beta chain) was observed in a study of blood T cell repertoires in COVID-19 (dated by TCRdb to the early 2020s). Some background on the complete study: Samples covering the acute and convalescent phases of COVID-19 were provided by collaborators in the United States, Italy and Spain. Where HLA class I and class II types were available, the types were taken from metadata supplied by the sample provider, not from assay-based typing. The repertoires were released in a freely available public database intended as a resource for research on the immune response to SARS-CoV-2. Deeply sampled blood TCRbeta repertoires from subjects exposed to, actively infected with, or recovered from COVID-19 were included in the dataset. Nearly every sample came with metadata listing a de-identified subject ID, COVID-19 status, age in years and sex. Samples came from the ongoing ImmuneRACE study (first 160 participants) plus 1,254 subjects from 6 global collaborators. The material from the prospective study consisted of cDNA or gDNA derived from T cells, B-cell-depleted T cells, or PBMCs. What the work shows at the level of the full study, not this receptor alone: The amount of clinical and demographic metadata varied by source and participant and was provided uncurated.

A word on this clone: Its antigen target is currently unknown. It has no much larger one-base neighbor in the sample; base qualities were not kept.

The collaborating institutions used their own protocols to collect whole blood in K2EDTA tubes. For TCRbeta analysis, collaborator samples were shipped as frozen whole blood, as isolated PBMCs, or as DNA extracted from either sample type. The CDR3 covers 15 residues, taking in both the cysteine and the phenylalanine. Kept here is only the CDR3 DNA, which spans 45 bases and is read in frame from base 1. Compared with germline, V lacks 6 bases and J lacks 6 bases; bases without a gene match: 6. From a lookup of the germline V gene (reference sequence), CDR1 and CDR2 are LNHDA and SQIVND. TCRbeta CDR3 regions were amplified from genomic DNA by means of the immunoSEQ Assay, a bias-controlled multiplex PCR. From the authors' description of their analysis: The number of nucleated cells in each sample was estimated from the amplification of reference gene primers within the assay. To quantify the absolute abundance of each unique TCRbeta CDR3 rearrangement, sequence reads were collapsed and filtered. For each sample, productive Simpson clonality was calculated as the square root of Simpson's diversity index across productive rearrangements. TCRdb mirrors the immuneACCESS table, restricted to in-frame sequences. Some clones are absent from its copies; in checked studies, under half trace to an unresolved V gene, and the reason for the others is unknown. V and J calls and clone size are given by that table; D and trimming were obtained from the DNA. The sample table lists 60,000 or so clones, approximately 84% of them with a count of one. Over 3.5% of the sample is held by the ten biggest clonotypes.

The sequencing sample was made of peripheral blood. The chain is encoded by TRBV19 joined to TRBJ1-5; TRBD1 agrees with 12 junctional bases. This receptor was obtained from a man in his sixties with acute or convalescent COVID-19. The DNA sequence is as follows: TGTGCCAGTAGGGGGACAGGGGGCGCGGGTCAGCCCCAGCATTTT. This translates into CASRGTGGAGQPQHF.